Listed here is a single T cell receptor beta chain. Under the authors' procedure: For nucleated cells, counts were estimated from reference gene primer amplification. TCRdb's copy holds only in-frame clones and misses some; the assay was immunoSEQ multiplex PCR. V, J and clone size are taken as reported in that table, and D and trimming were inferred from the DNA itself. There are approximately 93,000 clones in the sample; 87% occur only once, and more than 0.85% lies in the top ten. This specimen belongs to a study of blood T cell repertoires in COVID-19. Study-level background: Samples came from the United States, Italy and Spain, spanning acute and convalescent COVID-19. In each case, the material was cDNA or gDNA derived from T cells, B-cell-depleted T cells, or PBMCs.

V shed 3 bases, J shed 6 bases, and the junction held 5 bases outside the gene matches. Germline V gene sequence: CDR1 SGHRS, CDR2 YFSETQ. This CDR3 contains 14 residues. The V gene is TRBV5-1, the J gene TRBJ2-1, with 8 positions matching TRBD2. The TCR comes from a human donor in a cohort sampled during active COVID-19. Sequenced sample: peripheral blood. In nucleotides, the CDR3 is TGCGCCAGCAGCTCAGGGACTAGTTTCAATGAGCAGTTCTTC. It translates to CASSSGTSFNEQFF.